This T cell receptor beta chain originates from a study of T-cell memory formation after mild COVID-19. The study, taken as a whole, reports: From day 15 to 85, contracting clones were balanced between CD4 and CD8, whereas later expanders leaned toward CD4+. The CD4+ clones that contracted clustered mainly within CM and EM, and the CD8+ clones concentrated in EMRA.

The CDR3 consists of 18 residues. Germline trimming cut 5 bases from V and 4 bases from J; bases unmatched to any gene: 19. Germline lookup yields CDR1 SEHNR and CDR2 FQNEAQ (reference sequence). With regard to this clonotype: Its antigen is as yet unknown.

TCRdb reanalysed the 5' RACE reads using MiXCR and keeps one entry per CDR3 protein. Here the sample spans roughly 310,000 distinct CDR3 sequences, approximately 15% being singletons. The material sequenced was PBMCs or a T cell subset sorted from them (not recorded which). The receptor comes from a young man who had mild COVID-19 (a few samples of this study predate the infection). Cell type and time point are not known. The rearrangement uses TRBV7-9 and TRBJ1-2; 7 bases map to TRBD1. In nucleotides, the CDR3 is TGTGCCAGCAGCCCAAGAGGACTCCAACTCAGGGGGTCCTATGGCTACACCTTC. Protein sequence: CASSPRGLQLRGSYGYTF.